Following are 17 T cell receptor beta chains from one sample sequenced in a study of shared clonotypes between healthy human individuals (dated by TCRdb to 2018 to 2020). The library was built by means of the immunoSEQ multiplex PCR assay. Not all clones reach the TCRdb copy of this immuneACCESS table, which keeps in-frame sequences only. Checked studies attribute under half of the gap to unresolved V genes and leave the rest unexplained. In all, the sample holds roughly 810,000 clones, and 90% to 98% of those were seen once. Less than 0.3% of the sample goes to the ten largest clones. For the CD8 naive samples, CD45RO-negative cells were positively selected for CCR7, yielding a CD45RA+CCR7+ population from which TemRA cells were excluded. The sample comprised naive CD8+ T cells sorted from blood. The cell subset or site label of this sample denotes: CD45RA+CCR7+. The source is a man aged 25-45 years in good health.

The V and J genes are TRBV5-4 and TRBJ2-7, with 12 bases fitting TRBD1. The CDR3 totals 14 residues. The J segment lost 6 bases and the V segment lost 0 bases, leaving 1 base of the junction unmatched. Germline V gene sequence: CDR1 SGHNT, CDR2 YYREEE (reference sequence). The CDR3 here is CASSLGDRGREQYF. The CDR3 DNA reads as TGTGCCAGCAGCTTGGGGGACAGGGGGCGCGAGCAGTACTTC.

V usage is TRBV2 and J usage is TRBJ2-2; 12 nucleotides align to TRBD2. Unmatched junction bases numbered 8, after V lost 7 bases and J lost 8 bases. The V gene's germline CDR1 is SNHLY and CDR2 FYNNEI. The CDR3 is 15 amino acids. CDR3 loop: CASTRTSGTSGELFF. For the CDR3, the DNA is TGTGCCAGCACTAGGACTAGCGGGACGTCTGGGGAGCTGTTTTTT.

The chain couples TRBV27 to TRBJ2-3; no reliable D call. The CDR3 is 13 amino acids. Trimming took 5 bases from V and 2 from J, leaving 8 bases between them. The germline gives CDR1 MNHEY, CDR2 SMNVEV (reference sequence). The CDR3 sequence: CASSIYYTDTQYF. The CDR3 bases are TGTGCCAGCAGTATTTACTACACAGATACGCAGTATTTT.

V usage is TRBV9 and J usage is TRBJ2-7, with 9 positions matching TRBD1. The CDR3 has 14 amino acids. Germline V gene sequence: CDR1 SGDLS, CDR2 YYNGEE. The junction had 5 bases not matched to a gene; V was cut back by 0 bases and J by 7 bases. The CDR3 nucleotides are TGTGCCAGCAGCGTAGGGGACAGGGTCGGAGAGCAGTACTTC. Translation: CASSVGDRVGEQYF.

This clone came up once. V usage is TRBV9 and J usage is TRBJ2-1; 8 nucleotides match TRBD2. CDR3 length: 16 residues. Germline lookup yields CDR1 SGDLS and CDR2 YYNGEE. J was trimmed by 3 bases and V by 0 bases; bases with no gene match: 5. The CDR3 is CASSVEGLAIYNEQFF. In DNA, the CDR3 is TGTGCCAGCAGCGTAGAAGGACTAGCAATCTACAATGAGCAGTTCTTC.

V and J are TRBV29-1 and TRBJ1-2, with TRBD1 matching 12 bases. V shed 8 bases, J shed 6 bases, and the junction held 7 bases outside the gene matches. The CDR3 runs 13 residues. Germline lookup yields CDR1 SQVTM and CDR2 ANQGSEA. CDR3 residues: CSTPGQGAHGYTF. The CDR3 nucleotides are TGCAGCACACCGGGACAGGGGGCGCATGGCTACACCTTC.

The chain has TRBV9 and TRBJ2-2; D is possibly TRBD1 or TRBD2 (5 bases each). This CDR3 is 16 amino acids long. V dropped 4 bases and J dropped 3 bases, with 16 bases sitting between them. Looked up from germline, CDR1 is SGDLS and CDR2 is YYNGEE. CDR3 region: CASSPNRDQYTGELFF. Here the CDR3 DNA reads TGTGCCAGCAGCCCGAACCGGGACCAGTACACCGGGGAGCTGTTTTTT.

V is TRBV6-6 and J is TRBJ2-7, with unresolved D. Deletions cut 5 bases from V and 2 bases from J, with 19 bases between. CDR1 is MNHNY and CDR2 is SVGAGI in the germline V gene (reference sequence). This CDR3 has 16 amino acids. CDR3 region: CASSKRTGSDPYEQYF. CDR3 nucleotide sequence: TGTGCCAGCAGTAAAAGGACGGGCAGTGATCCCTACGAGCAGTACTTC.

The chain is built from TRBV11-2 and TRBJ2-3; 9 positions match TRBD2. The CDR3 has 15 amino acids. Germline assignment: CDR1 SGHAT and CDR2 FQNNGV. V shed 5 bases and J 6 bases; nucleotides not matched to a gene: 9. In DNA, the CDR3 is TGTGCCAGCAGCGATAGCGGGAGAAGGGCGGATACGCAGTATTTT. Amino acid sequence: CASSDSGRRADTQYF.

V and J are TRBV19 and TRBJ2-7; TRBD1 matches at 8 bases. Germline loops: CDR1 LNHDA, CDR2 SQIVND (reference sequence). CDR3 length: 14 residues. Losses at the gene ends were 1 base for V and 5 bases for J; bases not matched to a gene: 4. The CDR3 loop reads CASSIVAGGDEQYF. Here the CDR3 DNA reads TGTGCCAGTAGTATAGTAGCAGGGGGCGACGAGCAGTACTTC. Complete variable domain (other parts from reference TRBV19 and TRBJ2-7): DGGITQSPKYLFRKEGQNVTLSCEQNLNHDAMYWYRQDPGQGLRLIYYSQIVNDFQKGDIAEGYSVSREKKESFPLTVTSAQKNPTAFYLCASSIVAGGDEQYFGPGTRLTVT.

J is TRBJ2-1 and V is TRBV7-9; D is ambiguous. V lost 7 bases and J 7 bases, leaving 11 bases between the germline ends. CDR1 is SEHNR, CDR2 FQNEAQ, per germline (reference sequence). The CDR3 totals 12 residues. CDR3 sequence (DNA): TGTGCCAGCACTCACGGTTGGAATGAGCAGTTCTTC. Residues: CASTHGWNEQFF.

The chain recombines TRBV30 with TRBJ2-3; the D gene is possibly TRBD1 (6 bases). CDR1 GTSNPN and CDR2 SVGIG come from the germline V gene (reference sequence). V shed 2 bases and J shed 0 bases, with 21 bases lying between them. This CDR3 has 18 amino acids. The CDR3 DNA follows: TGTGCCTGGAGTAGTCCTTGGTCCCAGGGGCTCAGCACAGATACGCAGTATTTT. The encoded protein is CAWSSPWSQGLSTDTQYF.

This clone was counted once. One end of the junction is discordant with germline, which a read error may explain. This chain links TRBV7-7 with TRBJ2-1, with TRBD2 matching 12 bases. The germline V gene has CDR1 SSHAT and CDR2 FNYEAQ (reference sequence). The CDR3 contains 13 residues. This CDR3 is CASSQTSGSFQFF. CDR3 DNA: TGTGCTAGCAGCCAGACTAGCGGGAGTTTCCAGTTCTTC.

The chain employs TRBV9 and TRBJ2-2; TRBD1 matches at 7 bases. After removal of 1 base from V and 3 bases from J, the junction contained 9 bases not matched to a gene. This CDR3 is 17 amino acids long. The germline gives CDR1 SGDLS, CDR2 YYNGEE. DNA for the CDR3: TGTGCCAGCAGCGTACCTATTACAGGGGTTGACACCGGGGAGCTGTTTTTT. Protein product: CASSVPITGVDTGELFF. Complete variable domain (other parts from reference TRBV9 and TRBJ2-2): DSGVTQTPKHLITATGQRVTLRCSPRSGDLSVYWYQQSLDQGLQFLIQYYNGEERAKGNILERFSAQQFPDLHSELNLSSLELGDSALYFCASSVPITGVDTGELFFGEGSRLTVL.

The V and J genes are TRBV7-8 and TRBJ1-5; TRBD1 matches 12 bases. The CDR3 is 19 residues long. With 5 bases clipped from V and 1 base from J, the junction kept 12 bases outside the gene matches. CDR1 is SGHVS and CDR2 is FQNEAQ in the germline V gene. CDR3 amino acids: CASSTAGQGALTSNQPQHF. CDR3 nucleotide sequence: TGTGCCAGCAGCACAGCGGGACAGGGGGCGTTAACGAGCAATCAGCCCCAGCATTTT.

A word on this clone: Other DNA sequences from this sample encode an identical CDR3 as well. This chain connects TRBV2 to TRBJ2-7; D call uncertain. Germline assignment: CDR1 SNHLY and CDR2 FYNNEI. Between the trimmed V and J ends, which lost 4 bases and 0 bases, there was a span of 7 bases. This CDR3 is 13 amino acids long. CDR3 sequence reads: CASSVGVSYEQYF. CDR3 DNA sequence: TGTGCCAGCAGTGTTGGGGTCTCCTACGAGCAGTACTTC.

The V gene is TRBV28, the J gene TRBJ2-1, with D unclear. The CDR3 sequence is 17 residues long. Germline CDR1 and CDR2: MDHEN and SYDVKM. V was pared by 5 bases and J by 5 bases, with 22 bases between. CDR3 nucleotides: TGTGCCAGCAGTACCTACCACCACGGTGCCCCTAACAATGAGCAGTTCTTC. Amino acid sequence: CASSTYHHGAPNNEQFF.